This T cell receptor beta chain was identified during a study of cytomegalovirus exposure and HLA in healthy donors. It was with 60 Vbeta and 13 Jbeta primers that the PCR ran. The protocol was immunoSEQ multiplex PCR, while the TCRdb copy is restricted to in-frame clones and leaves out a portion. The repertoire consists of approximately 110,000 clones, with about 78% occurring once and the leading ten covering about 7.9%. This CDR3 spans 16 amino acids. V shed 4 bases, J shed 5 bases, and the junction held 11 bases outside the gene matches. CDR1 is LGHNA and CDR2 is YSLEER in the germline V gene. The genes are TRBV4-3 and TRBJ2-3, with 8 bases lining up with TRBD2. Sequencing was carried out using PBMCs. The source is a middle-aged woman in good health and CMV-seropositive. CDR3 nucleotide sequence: TGCGCCAGCAGCCCTCGACCGGGGGGGCAGGAAGATACGCAGTATTTT. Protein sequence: CASSPRPGGQEDTQYF.